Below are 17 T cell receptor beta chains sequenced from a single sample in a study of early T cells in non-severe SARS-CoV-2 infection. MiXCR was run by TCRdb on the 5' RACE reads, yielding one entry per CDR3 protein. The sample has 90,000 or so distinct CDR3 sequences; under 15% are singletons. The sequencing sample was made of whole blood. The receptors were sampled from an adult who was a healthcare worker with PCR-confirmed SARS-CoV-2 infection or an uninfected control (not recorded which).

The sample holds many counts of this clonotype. CDR3: CSASNLAGGGTDTQYF. As DNA, the CDR3 is TGCAGTGCTAGTAACCTAGCGGGAGGGGGGACAGATACGCAGTATTTT. This chain connects TRBV20-1 to TRBJ2-3; TRBD2 agrees at 12 bases. The CDR3 totals 16 residues. V dropped 3 bases and J dropped 3; count of bases not matched to a gene: 7. Germline CDR1 reads DFQATT; CDR2 reads SNEGSKA (reference sequence).

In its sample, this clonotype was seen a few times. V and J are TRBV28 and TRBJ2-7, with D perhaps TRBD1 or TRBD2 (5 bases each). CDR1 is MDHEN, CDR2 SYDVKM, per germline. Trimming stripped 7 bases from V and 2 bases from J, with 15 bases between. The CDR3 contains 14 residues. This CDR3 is CASKTAGDPYEQYF. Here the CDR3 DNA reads TGTGCCAGCAAAACCGCCGGGGACCCCTACGAGCAGTACTTC.

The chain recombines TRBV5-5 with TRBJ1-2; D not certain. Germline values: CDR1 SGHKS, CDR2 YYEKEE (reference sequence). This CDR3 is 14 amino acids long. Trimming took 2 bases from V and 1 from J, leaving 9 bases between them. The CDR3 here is CASSFQTHNYGYTF. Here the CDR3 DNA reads TGTGCCAGCAGCTTCCAAACACATAACTATGGCTACACCTTC.

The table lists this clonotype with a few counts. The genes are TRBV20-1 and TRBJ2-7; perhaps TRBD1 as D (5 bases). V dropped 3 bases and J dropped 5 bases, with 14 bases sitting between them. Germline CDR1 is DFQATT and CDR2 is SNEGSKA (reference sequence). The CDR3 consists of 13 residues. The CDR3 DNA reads TGCAGTGCTAGCTTTCCGGGCAGGGACGAGCAGTACTTC. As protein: CSASFPGRDEQYF.

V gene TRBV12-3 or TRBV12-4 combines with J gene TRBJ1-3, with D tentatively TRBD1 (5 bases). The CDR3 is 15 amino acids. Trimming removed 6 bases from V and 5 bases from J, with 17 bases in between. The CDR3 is CASSLPGQGRNTIYF. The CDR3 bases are TGTGCCAGCAGCCTTCCGGGGCAAGGACGAAACACCATATATTTT.

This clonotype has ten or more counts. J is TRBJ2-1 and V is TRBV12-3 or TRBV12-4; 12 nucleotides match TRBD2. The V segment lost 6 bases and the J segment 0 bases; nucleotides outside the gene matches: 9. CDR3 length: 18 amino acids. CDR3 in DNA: TGTGCCAGCAGCGCCGGGACTAGCGGGCCGAGCTCCTACAATGAGCAGTTCTTC. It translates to CASSAGTSGPSSYNEQFF.

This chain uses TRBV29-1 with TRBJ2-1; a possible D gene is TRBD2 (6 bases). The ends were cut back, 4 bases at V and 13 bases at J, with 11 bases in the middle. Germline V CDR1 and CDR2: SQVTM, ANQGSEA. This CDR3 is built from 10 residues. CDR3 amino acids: CSVGLALQFF. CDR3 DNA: TGCAGCGTTGGGCTAGCGCTTCAGTTCTTC.

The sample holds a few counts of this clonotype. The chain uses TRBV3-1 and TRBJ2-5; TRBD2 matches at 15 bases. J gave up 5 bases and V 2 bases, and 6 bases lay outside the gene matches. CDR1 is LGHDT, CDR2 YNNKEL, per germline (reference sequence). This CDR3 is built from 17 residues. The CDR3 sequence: CASSQRTSGRAVETQYF. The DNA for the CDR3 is TGTGCCAGCAGCCAAAGGACTAGCGGGAGGGCCGTGGAGACCCAGTACTTC.

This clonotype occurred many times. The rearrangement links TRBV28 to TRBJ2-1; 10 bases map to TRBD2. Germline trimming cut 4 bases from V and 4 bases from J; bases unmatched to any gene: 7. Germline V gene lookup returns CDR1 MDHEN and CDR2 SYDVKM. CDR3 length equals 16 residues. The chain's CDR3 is CASSSYLAGVYNEQFF. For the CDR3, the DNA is TGTGCCAGCAGTTCGTATCTAGCGGGAGTTTACAATGAGCAGTTCTTC.

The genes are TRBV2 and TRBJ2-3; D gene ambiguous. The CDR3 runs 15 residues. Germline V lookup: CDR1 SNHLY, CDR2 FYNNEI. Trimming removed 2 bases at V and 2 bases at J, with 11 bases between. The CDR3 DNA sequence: TGTGCCAGCAGTGAAACGGCGGCCTACACAGATACGCAGTATTTT. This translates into CASSETAAYTDTQYF. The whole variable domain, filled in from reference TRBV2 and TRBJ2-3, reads EPEVTQTPSHQVTQMGQEVILRCVPISNHLYFYWYRQILGQKVEFLVSFYNNEISEKSEIFDDQFSVERPDGSNFTLKIRSTKLEDSAMYFCASSETAAYTDTQYFGPGTRLTVL.

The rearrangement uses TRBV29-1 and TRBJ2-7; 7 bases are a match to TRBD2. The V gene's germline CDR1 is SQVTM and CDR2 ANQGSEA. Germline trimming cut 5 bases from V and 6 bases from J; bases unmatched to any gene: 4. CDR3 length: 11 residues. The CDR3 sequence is CSVLGEGEQYF. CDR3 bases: TGCAGCGTTCTGGGGGAGGGCGAGCAGTACTTC.

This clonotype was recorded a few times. CDR3 DNA: TGTGCCAGTACCAGGGGCTACAATCAGCCCCAGCATTTT. Amino acids: CASTRGYNQPQHF. The chain combines TRBV19 with TRBJ1-5, with D possibly matching TRBD1 (6 bases). Trimming left V 7 bases short and J 3 bases short, with 10 bases between. This CDR3 comprises 13 residues. Germline CDR1 LNHDA, CDR2 SQIVND (reference sequence).

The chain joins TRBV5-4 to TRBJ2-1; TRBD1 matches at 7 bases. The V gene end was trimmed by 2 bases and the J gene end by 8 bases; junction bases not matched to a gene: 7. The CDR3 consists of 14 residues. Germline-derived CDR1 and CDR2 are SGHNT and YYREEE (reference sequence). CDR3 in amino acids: CASSFKGAQDEQFF. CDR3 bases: TGTGCCAGCAGCTTTAAGGGGGCCCAAGATGAGCAGTTCTTC.

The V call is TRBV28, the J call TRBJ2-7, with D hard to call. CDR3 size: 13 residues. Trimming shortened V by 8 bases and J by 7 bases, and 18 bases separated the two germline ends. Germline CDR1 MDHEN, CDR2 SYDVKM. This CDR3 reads CASLARFSWEQYF. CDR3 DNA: TGTGCCAGCCTGGCCAGGTTTAGTTGGGAGCAGTACTTC.

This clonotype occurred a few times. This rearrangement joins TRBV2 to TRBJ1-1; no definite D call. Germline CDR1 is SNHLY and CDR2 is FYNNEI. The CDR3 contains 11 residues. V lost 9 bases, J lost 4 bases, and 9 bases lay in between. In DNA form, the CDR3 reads TGTGCCAGTTCAGTTGCCACTGAAGCTTTCTTT. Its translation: CASSVATEAFF.

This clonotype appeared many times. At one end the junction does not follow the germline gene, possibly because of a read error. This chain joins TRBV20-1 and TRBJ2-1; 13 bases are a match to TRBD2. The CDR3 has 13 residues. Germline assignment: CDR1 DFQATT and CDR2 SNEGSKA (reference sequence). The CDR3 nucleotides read TGCAGTGCGAGAGGACTAGCGGGAGATGAGCAGTTCTTC. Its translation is CSARGLAGDEQFF.

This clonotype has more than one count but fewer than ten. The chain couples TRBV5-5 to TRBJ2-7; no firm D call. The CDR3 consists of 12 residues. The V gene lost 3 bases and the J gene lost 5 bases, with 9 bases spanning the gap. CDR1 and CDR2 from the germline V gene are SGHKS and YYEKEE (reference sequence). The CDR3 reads CASSSEVDEQYF. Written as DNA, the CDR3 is TGTGCCAGCAGCTCTGAAGTCGACGAGCAGTACTTC.